These T cell receptor beta chains were read from a single sample in a study of blood T cell repertoires in COVID-19. Sequencing was performed with immunoSEQ multiplex PCR; in TCRdb, only in-frame clones are kept and a portion is missing. The profile shows tens of thousands of clones, 77% of them singletons. Sequenced sample: peripheral blood. Receptors were obtained from a human donor in a cohort sampled during active COVID-19. Both conserved end residues are part of each CDR3. A D gene is named only where the DNA matches it firmly. A row's size may be missing; if present it is once, few, many or a size class.

TRBJ1-2 | 14 | TRBV27 | TRBD1 | - | TGTGCCAGCAGTTCCGACAGGGTACGGTATGGCTACACCTTC | CASSSDRVRYGYTF
TRBJ2-4 | 15 | TRBV4-2 | TRBD1 | - | TGTGCCAGCAGCCAACAAAACAGGGGAAGTGTCATTCAGTACTTC | CASSQQNRGSVIQYF
TRBJ2-5 | 15 | TRBV7-9 | TRBD2 | once | TGTGCCAGCAGCTACTCAGCGGGAACGGGGGAGACCCAGTACTTC | CASSYSAGTGETQYF
TRBJ2-6 | 15 | TRBV7-9 | - | few | TGTGCCAGCTCCAAGGGCGTCCTTGGGGCCAACGTCCTGACTTTC | CASSKGVLGANVLTF
TRBJ2-7 | 12 | TRBV5-1 | - | - | TGCGCCAGCAGCTTGGGTCAGTTCGAGCAGTACTTC | CASSLGQFEQYF
TRBJ1-6 | 13 | TRBV12-3/TRBV12-4 | - | once | TGTGCCAGCAAGCGGGACACCTATTCACCCCTCCACTTT | CASKRDTYSPLHF
TRBJ1-1 | 12 | TRBV12-3/TRBV12-4 | - | - | TGTGCCAGCAGTCAACAAGGGACAGAAGCTTTCTTT | CASSQQGTEAFF
TRBJ2-2 | 16 | TRBV15 | TRBD2 | - | TGTGCCACCAGCAGATCGGGACTACTCGGCACCGGGGAGCTGTTTTTT | CATSRSGLLGTGELFF
TRBJ2-7 | 16 | TRBV11-2 | - | - | TGTGCCAGCAGCTTAGCAGCACAGGGCGGGTCCTACGAGCAGTACTTC | CASSLAAQGGSYEQYF
TRBJ2-7 | 15 | TRBV9 | TRBD2 | - | TGTGCCAGCAGCGTAGCCAGCGGGAGTATACGTGAGCAGTACTTC | CASSVASGSIREQYF
TRBJ2-1 | 14 | TRBV10-2 | - | - | TGCGCCAGCACTCGACCGTTTAGGGGCGATGAGCAGTTCTTC | CASTRPFRGDEQFF
TRBJ2-4 | 17 | TRBV2 | TRBD2 | - | TGTGCCAGCAGTGTAACTAGCGGGGGCCTAGCCAAAAACATTCAGTACTTC | CASSVTSGGLAKNIQYF
TRBJ1-5 | 14 | TRBV6-2/TRBV6-3 | - | - | TGTGCCAGCAGTCAGAGGACAGCCAATCAGCCCCAGCATTTT | CASSQRTANQPQHF
TRBJ2-1 | 15 | TRBV15 | - | - | TGTGCCACCAGCAGAGAAAACACGTTCTACAATGAGCAGTTCTTC | CATSRENTFYNEQFF
TRBJ1-3 | 18 | TRBV5-4 | - | - | TGTGCCAGCAGCAGCTGGCCGTGGGGCGGGGTTTCTGGAAACACCATATATTTT | CASSSWPWGGVSGNTIYF
TRBJ2-5 | 15 | TRBV11-2 | TRBD2 | - | TGTGCCAGCAGCCACCCGGGGACTAGCGGAGAGACCCAGTACTTC | CASSHPGTSGETQYF
TRBJ2-3 | 14 | TRBV5-8 | - | - | TGTGCCAGCAGCCTGTCGCGGGGTACAGATACGCAGTATTTT | CASSLSRGTDTQYF
TRBJ2-5 | 15 | TRBV7-6 | - | - | TGTGCCAGCAGCCCCTTTCGCGGGGCACAAGAGACCCAGTACTTC | CASSPFRGAQETQYF
TRBJ2-2 | 15 | TRBV6-1 | - | once | TGTGCCAGCACAAACAGGGAAACGAACACCGGGGAGCTGTTTTTT | CASTNRETNTGELFF
TRBJ1-6 | 14 | TRBV6-2/TRBV6-3 | - | few | TGTGCCAGCAGTTATGGAGAGGATAATTCACCCCTCCACTTT | CASSYGEDNSPLHF
TRBJ2-3 | 16 | TRBV5-1 | - | - | TGCGCCAGCAGCCCCGCAACGGGATCGTTCCCAGATACGCAGTATTTT | CASSPATGSFPDTQYF
TRBJ2-2 | 18 | TRBV4-2 | TRBD1 | - | TGTGCCAGCAGCCAAGATTGGGGGACAGGGGCGAACACCGGGGAGCTGTTTTTT | CASSQDWGTGANTGELFF
TRBJ1-5 | 14 | TRBV9 | TRBD1 | - | TGTGCCAGCAGCGTAGGGGACAGGGTTGGGCCCCAGCATTTT | CASSVGDRVGPQHF
TRBJ2-6 | 15 | TRBV18 | - | - | TGTGCCAGCTCACTAGGAGGTCCTGGGGCCAACGTCCTGACTTTC | CASSLGGPGANVLTF
TRBJ1-4 | 15 | TRBV6-5 | - | - | TGTGCCAGCAATCTGGACGGACTACCCAATGAAAAACTGTTTTTT | CASNLDGLPNEKLFF
TRBJ2-7 | 13 | TRBV4-1 | - | - | TGCGCCAGCAGCCAAGATCGGGGGATAGTGCAGTACTTC | CASSQDRGIVQYF
TRBJ1-2 | 15 | TRBV18 | - | - | TGTGCCAGCTCACGAGGGATTGAGGAGAACTATGGCTACACCTTC | CASSRGIEENYGYTF
TRBJ1-1 | 16 | TRBV21-1 | - | many | TGTGCCAGCAGCAAAGACAGGTGTCCACAGGCCACTGAAGCTTTCTTT | CASSKDRCPQATEAFF
TRBJ1-1 | 13 | TRBV19 | - | - | TGTGCCAGTAGTATACAGGGGAACACTGAAGCTTTCTTT | CASSIQGNTEAFF
TRBJ2-5 | 14 | TRBV4-2 | TRBD2 | - | TGTGCCAGCAGCCCGGTAGCGGGGGAGGAGACCCAGTACTTC | CASSPVAGEETQYF
TRBJ2-2 | 16 | TRBV11-2 | - | - | TGTGCCAGCAGCTTTCAGGGGGGCCCCAAAACCGGGGAGCTGTTTTTT | CASSFQGGPKTGELFF
TRBJ1-5 | 13 | TRBV30 | - | once | TGTGCCTGGAGTTCCCACAGGAATCAGCCCCAGCATTTT | CAWSSHRNQPQHF
TRBJ1-5 | 13 | TRBV28 | - | - | TGTGCCAGCAGGAGGGAGGGGAATCAGCCCCAGCATTTT | CASRREGNQPQHF
TRBJ2-3 | 15 | TRBV19 | TRBD1 | - | TGTGCCAGTAGTATACGGACAGGAACTCGAGATACGCAGTATTTT | CASSIRTGTRDTQYF
TRBJ2-2 | 16 | TRBV5-1 | TRBD1 | - | TGCGCCAGCAGCTTGTGGGGACAGGCGAACACCGGGGAGCTGTTTTTT | CASSLWGQANTGELFF
TRBJ2-7 | 15 | TRBV28 | TRBD2 | - | TGTGCCAGCAGCCAACCGGGACTAGGCACCTACGAGCAGTACTTC | CASSQPGLGTYEQYF
TRBJ2-5 | 12 | TRBV3-1/TRBV3-2 | - | - | TGTGCCAGCACCGGGACTGGAGAGACCCAGTACTTC | CASTGTGETQYF
TRBJ1-6 | 16 | TRBV5-5 | - | few | TGTGCCAGCAGCGGAGCGGCAATAGAGACGGGTTCACCCCTCCACTTT | CASSGAAIETGSPLHF
TRBJ1-2 | 14 | TRBV2 | TRBD1 | - | TGTGCCAGCATAGTGGCAGGGGGCGCCGGTGGCTACACCTTC | CASIVAGGAGGYTF
TRBJ1-6 | 15 | TRBV11-2 | - | many | TGTGCCAGCAGCTTAGGACAGTCCTATAATTCACCCCTCCACTTT | CASSLGQSYNSPLHF
TRBJ2-7 | 13 | TRBV27 | - | - | TGTGCCAGCAGTTTTTCCGGGGCCTACGAGCAGTACTTC | CASSFSGAYEQYF
TRBJ2-5 | 17 | TRBV9 | TRBD1 | - | TGTGCCAGCAGCTTCCGGGACAGGGAGGGAGGCCAAGAGACCCAGTACTTC | CASSFRDREGGQETQYF
TRBJ1-4 | 16 | TRBV7-2 | - | - | TGTGCCAGCAGCTTTAACGGGGGGGCAACTAATGAAAAACTGTTTTTT | CASSFNGGATNEKLFF
TRBJ1-5 | 18 | TRBV19 | TRBD1 | - | TGTGCCAGTAGCTCCGGGACAGGGTCCCCTTATAGCAATCAGCCCCAGCATTTT | CASSSGTGSPYSNQPQHF
TRBJ2-7 | 14 | TRBV6-5 | TRBD2 | - | TGTGCCAGCAGGACCCTAGCGGGAGGTGGGGAGCAGTACTTC | CASRTLAGGGEQYF
TRBJ2-7 | 15 | TRBV6-7 | TRBD2 | - | TGTGCCAGCAGTTACCCGCGGGGGAGACCCTACGAGCAGTACTTC | CASSYPRGRPYEQYF
TRBJ1-5 | 16 | TRBV19 | - | many | TGTGCCAGTAGTATTTTGTCAGGGAAGACCAATCAGCCCCAGCATTTT | CASSILSGKTNQPQHF
TRBJ2-3 | 17 | TRBV9 | TRBD1 | - | TGTGCCAGCAGCGTAAGGGTTGGGACAGGGTTGACAGATACGCAGTATTTT | CASSVRVGTGLTDTQYF
TRBJ2-6 | 16 | TRBV5-1 | TRBD1 | - | TGCGCCAGCAGCTCCGGGACAGGGGCTGGGGCCAACGTCCTGACTTTC | CASSSGTGAGANVLTF
TRBJ2-3 | 15 | TRBV2 | TRBD2 | - | TGTGCCAGCAGATTCGGACTAGCCGGCACAGATACGCAGTATTTT | CASRFGLAGTDTQYF